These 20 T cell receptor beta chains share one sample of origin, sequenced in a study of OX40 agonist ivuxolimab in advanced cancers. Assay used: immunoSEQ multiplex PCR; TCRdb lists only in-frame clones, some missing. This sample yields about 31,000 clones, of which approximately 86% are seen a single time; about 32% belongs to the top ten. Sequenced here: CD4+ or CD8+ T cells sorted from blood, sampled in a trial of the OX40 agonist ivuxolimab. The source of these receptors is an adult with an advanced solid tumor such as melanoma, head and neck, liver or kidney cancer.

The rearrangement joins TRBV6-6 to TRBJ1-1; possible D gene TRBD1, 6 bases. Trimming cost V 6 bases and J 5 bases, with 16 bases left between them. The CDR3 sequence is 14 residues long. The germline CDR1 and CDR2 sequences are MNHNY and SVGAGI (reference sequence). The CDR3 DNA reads TGTGCCAGCAGCAGAGGGGGAGTGGAGACTGAAGCTTTCTTT. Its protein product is CASSRGGVETEAFF.

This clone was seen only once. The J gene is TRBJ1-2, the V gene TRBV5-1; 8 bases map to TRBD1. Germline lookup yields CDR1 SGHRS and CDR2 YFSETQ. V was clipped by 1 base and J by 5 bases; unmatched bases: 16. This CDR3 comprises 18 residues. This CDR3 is CASSLQLPTGGPGYGYTF. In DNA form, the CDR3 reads TGCGCCAGCAGCTTGCAACTCCCTACAGGGGGTCCCGGGTATGGCTACACCTTC.

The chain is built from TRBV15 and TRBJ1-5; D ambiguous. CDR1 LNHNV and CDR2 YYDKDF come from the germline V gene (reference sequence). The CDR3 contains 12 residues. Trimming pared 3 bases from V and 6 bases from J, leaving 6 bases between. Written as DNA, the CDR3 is TGTGCCACCAGCAGGTGGGGTCAGCCCCAGCATTTT. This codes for CATSRWGQPQHF.

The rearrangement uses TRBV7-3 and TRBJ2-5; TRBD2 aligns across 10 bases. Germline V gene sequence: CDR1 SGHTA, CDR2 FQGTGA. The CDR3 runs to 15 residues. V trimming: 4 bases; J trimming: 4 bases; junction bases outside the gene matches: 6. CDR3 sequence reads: CASSSAGGPIETQYF. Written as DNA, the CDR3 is TGTGCCAGCAGCTCAGCGGGAGGGCCGATAGAGACCCAGTACTTC.

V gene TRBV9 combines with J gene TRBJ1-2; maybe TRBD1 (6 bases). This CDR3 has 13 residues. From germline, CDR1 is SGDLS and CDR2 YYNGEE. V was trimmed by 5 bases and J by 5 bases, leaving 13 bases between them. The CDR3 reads CASSQGGQYGYTF. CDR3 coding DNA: TGTGCCAGCAGTCAAGGGGGGCAGTATGGCTACACCTTC. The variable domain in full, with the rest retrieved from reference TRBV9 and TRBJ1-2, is DSGVTQTPKHLITATGQRVTLRCSPRSGDLSVYWYQQSLDQGLQFLIQYYNGEERAKGNILERFSAQQFPDLHSELNLSSLELGDSALYFCASSQGGQYGYTFGSGTRLTVV.

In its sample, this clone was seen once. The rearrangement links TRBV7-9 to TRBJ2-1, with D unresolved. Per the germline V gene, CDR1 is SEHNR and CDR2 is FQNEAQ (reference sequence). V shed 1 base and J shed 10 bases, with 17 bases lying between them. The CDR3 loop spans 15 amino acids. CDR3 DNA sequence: TGTGCCAGCAGCTTAGGATCGAATGAGGCTAAAGAGCAGTTCTTC. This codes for CASSLGSNEAKEQFF. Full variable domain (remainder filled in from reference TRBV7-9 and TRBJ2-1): DTGVSQNPRHKITKRGQNVTFRCDPISEHNRLYWYRQTLGQGPEFLTYFQNEAQLEKSRLLSDRFSAERPKGSFSTLEIQRTEQGDSAMYLCASSLGSNEAKEQFFGPGTRLTVL.

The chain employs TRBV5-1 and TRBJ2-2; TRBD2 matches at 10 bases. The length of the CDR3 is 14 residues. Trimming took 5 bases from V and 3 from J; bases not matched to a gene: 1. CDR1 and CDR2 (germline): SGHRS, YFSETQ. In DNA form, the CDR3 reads TGCGCCAGCAGGACTAGCGGGTACACCGGGGAGCTGTTTTTT. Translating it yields CASRTSGYTGELFF.

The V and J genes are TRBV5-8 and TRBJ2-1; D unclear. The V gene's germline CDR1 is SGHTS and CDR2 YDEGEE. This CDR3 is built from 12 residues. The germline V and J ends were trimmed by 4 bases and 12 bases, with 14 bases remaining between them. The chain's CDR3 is CASSPMSSRQFF. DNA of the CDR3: TGTGCCAGCAGCCCGATGAGCTCCAGGCAGTTCTTC.

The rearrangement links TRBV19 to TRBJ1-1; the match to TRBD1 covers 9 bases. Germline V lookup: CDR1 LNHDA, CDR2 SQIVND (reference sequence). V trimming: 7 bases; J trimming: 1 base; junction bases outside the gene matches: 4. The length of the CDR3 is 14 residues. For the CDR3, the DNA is TGTGCCAGTACTACGACAGGGGGGAACACTGAAGCTTTCTTT. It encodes CASTTTGGNTEAFF. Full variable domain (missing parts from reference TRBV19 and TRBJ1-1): DGGITQSPKYLFRKEGQNVTLSCEQNLNHDAMYWYRQDPGQGLRLIYYSQIVNDFQKGDIAEGYSVSREKKESFPLTVTSAQKNPTAFYLCASTTTGGNTEAFFGQGTRLTVV.

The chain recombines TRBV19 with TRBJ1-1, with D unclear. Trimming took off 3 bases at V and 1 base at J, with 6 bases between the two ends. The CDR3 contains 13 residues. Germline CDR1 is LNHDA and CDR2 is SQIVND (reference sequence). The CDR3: CASSISRNTEAFF. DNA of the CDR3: TGTGCCAGTAGTATTAGCAGGAACACTGAAGCTTTCTTT.

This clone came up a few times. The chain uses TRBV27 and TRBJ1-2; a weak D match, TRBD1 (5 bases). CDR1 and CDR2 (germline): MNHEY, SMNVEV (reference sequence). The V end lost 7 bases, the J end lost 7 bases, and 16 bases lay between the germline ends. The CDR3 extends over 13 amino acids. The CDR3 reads CASTPGGMSGYTF. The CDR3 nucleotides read TGTGCCAGCACCCCGGGGGGGATGAGTGGCTACACCTTC.

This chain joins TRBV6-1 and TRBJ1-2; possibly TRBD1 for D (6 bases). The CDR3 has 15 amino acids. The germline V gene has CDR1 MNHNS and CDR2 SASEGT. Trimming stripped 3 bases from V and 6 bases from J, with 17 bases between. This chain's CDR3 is CASSELPRGKDGYTF. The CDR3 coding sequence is TGTGCCAGCAGTGAGCTTCCCAGGGGAAAGGATGGCTACACCTTC.

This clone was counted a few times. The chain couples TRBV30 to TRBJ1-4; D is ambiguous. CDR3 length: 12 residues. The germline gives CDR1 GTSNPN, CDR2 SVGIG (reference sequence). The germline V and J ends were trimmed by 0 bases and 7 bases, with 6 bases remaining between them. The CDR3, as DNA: TGTGCCTGGAGTGTATATCGTGAAAAACTGTTTTTT. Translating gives CAWSVYREKLFF.

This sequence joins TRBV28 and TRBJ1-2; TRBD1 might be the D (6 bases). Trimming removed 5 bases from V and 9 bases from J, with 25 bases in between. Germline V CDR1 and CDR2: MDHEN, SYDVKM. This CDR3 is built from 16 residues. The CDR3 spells CASSLTSRWTELSYTF. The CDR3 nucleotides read TGTGCCAGCAGTCTTACCTCTCGATGGACAGAATTAAGCTACACCTTC.

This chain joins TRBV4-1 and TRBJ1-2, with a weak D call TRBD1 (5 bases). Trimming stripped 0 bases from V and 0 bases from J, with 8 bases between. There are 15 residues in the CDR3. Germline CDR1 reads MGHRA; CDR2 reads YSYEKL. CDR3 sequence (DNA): TGCGCCAGCAGCCAAGATACAGGATCTAACTATGGCTACACCTTC. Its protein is CASSQDTGSNYGYTF.

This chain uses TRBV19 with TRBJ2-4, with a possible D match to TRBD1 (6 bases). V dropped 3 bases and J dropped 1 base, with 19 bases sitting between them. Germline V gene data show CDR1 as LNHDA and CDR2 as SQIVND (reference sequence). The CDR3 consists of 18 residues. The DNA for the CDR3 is TGTGCCAGTAGTATTCACAGGGAACCCAGGAGGGCCAAAAACATTCAGTACTTC. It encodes CASSIHREPRRAKNIQYF. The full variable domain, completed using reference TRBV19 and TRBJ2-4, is DGGITQSPKYLFRKEGQNVTLSCEQNLNHDAMYWYRQDPGQGLRLIYYSQIVNDFQKGDIAEGYSVSREKKESFPLTVTSAQKNPTAFYLCASSIHREPRRAKNIQYFGAGTRLSVL.

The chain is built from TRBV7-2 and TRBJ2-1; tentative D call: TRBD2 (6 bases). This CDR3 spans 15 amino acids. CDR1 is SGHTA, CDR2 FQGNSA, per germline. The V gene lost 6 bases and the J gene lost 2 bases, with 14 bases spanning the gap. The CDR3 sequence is CASSQVVAAYNEQFF. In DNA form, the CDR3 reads TGTGCCAGCAGTCAGGTGGTAGCGGCCTACAATGAGCAGTTCTTC. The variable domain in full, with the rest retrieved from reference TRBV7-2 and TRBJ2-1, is GAGVSQSPSNKVTEKGKDVELRCDPISGHTALYWYRQSLGQGLEFLIYFQGNSAPDKSGLPSDRFSAERTGGSVSTLTIQRTQQEDSAVYLCASSQVVAAYNEQFFGPGTRLTVL.

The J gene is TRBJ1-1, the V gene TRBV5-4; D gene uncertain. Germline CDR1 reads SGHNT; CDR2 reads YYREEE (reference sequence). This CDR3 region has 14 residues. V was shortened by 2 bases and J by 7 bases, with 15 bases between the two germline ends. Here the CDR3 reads CASSFYTERNEAFF. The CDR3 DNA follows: TGTGCCAGCAGCTTCTACACCGAGCGGAATGAAGCTTTCTTT.

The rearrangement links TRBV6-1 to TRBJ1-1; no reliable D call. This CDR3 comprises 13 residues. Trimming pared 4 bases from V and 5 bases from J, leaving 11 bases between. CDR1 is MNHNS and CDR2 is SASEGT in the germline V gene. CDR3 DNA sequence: TGTGCCAGCAGTGTACATACGCTGACTGAAGCTTTCTTT. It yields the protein CASSVHTLTEAFF.

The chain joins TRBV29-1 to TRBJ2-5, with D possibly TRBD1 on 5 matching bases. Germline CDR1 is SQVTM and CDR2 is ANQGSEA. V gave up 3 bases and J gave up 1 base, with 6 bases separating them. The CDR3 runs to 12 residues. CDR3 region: CSVDRAQETQYF. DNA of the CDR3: TGCAGCGTTGACAGGGCCCAAGAGACCCAGTACTTC.